Each of the 15 T cell receptor beta chains below was sequenced from the same sample in a study of blood T cell repertoires in COVID-19. Assay used: immunoSEQ multiplex PCR; TCRdb lists only in-frame clones, some missing. Of 300,000 or so clones in the sample, 85% to 90% are singletons; the top ten hold roughly 3.9%. The sample comprised peripheral blood. The receptors shown here come from a woman in her thirties or forties with acute or convalescent COVID-19.

In DNA form, the CDR3 reads TGCGCCAGCAGCCAATTCTTCTCCAGAAGAAACAGGGGGCGAGTAGAAAACTATGGCTACACCTTC. Its translation: CASSQFFSRRNRGRVENYGYTF. V is TRBV4-1 and J is TRBJ1-2; 9 bases align to TRBD1. The CDR3 covers 22 residues. Germline V gene lookup returns CDR1 MGHRA and CDR2 YSYEKL. The V gene end was trimmed by 2 bases and the J gene end by 2 bases; junction bases not matched to a gene: 24.

The V call is TRBV5-1, the J call TRBJ1-2; 9 bases are shared with TRBD1. The CDR3 totals 16 residues. Germline values: CDR1 SGHRS, CDR2 YFSETQ. The V gene end was trimmed by 0 bases and the J gene end by 7 bases; junction bases not matched to a gene: 10. CDR3 sequence reads: CASSLAVGQGKSGYTF. The CDR3 coding sequence is TGCGCCAGCAGCTTGGCCGTAGGACAGGGGAAAAGTGGCTACACCTTC.

The CDR3 bases are TGCGCCAGCAGCCGCCCCGCAGGGGAGACAAACTATGGCTACACCTTC. It encodes CASSRPAGETNYGYTF. V is TRBV4-1 and J is TRBJ1-2; a weak D match, TRBD1 (6 bases). V lost 4 bases and J 2 bases, leaving 17 bases between the germline ends. The CDR3 has 16 residues. Germline lookup yields CDR1 MGHRA and CDR2 YSYEKL.

This chain joins TRBV15 and TRBJ2-1; the D gene is possibly TRBD1 (6 bases). The V and J ends lost 3 bases and 0 bases respectively, with 24 bases between them. Germline CDR1 and CDR2: LNHNV and YYDKDF (reference sequence). CDR3 size: 20 residues. The CDR3 DNA reads as TGTGCCACCAGCAGCGCGTTAATATACCGGTGGGACACCTCCTACAATGAGCAGTTCTTC. It encodes CATSSALIYRWDTSYNEQFF.

The rearrangement links TRBV7-2 to TRBJ1-1, with D perhaps matching TRBD1 (6 bases). CDR3 length: 13 residues. Looked up from germline, CDR1 is SGHTA and CDR2 is FQGNSA. The ends were cut back, 0 bases at V and 10 bases at J, with 12 bases in the middle. CDR3 in DNA: TGTGCCAGCAGCTTAGCGGGGGGGGCGGGAGCTTTCTTT. Residues: CASSLAGGAGAFF.

This clone was seen only once. The rearrangement joins TRBV6-5 to TRBJ1-1, with TRBD1 matching 8 bases. Germline CDR1 reads MNHEY; CDR2 reads SVGAGI. The CDR3 extends over 15 amino acids. The ends lost 6 bases at V and 1 base at J; junction bases unmatched: 7. CDR3 bases: TGTGCCAGCAGCGACACCGGACAGGGGAACACTGAAGCTTTCTTT. The encoded protein is CASSDTGQGNTEAFF.

The chain employs TRBV7-8 and TRBJ2-7, with D tentatively TRBD2 (6 bases). Germline CDR1 is SGHVS and CDR2 is FQNEAQ. Trimming removed 0 bases from V and 6 bases from J, with 15 bases in between. The CDR3 runs to 15 residues. CDR3 sequence (DNA): TGTGCCAGCAGCTTAGCATTCAATGGCGGGGTCGAGCAGTACGTC. This gives the protein CASSLAFNGGVEQYV.

This chain joins TRBV5-5 and TRBJ2-7; 11 nucleotides align to TRBD2. The CDR3 extends over 17 amino acids. Germline-derived CDR1 and CDR2 are SGHKS and YYEKEE (reference sequence). Trimming at V came to 4 bases and at J to 7 bases, leaving 16 bases not matched to a gene. In nucleotides, the CDR3 is TGTGCCAGCAGCCTCGGATTGACTAGCGGGGACCCGGGGGAGCAGTACGTC. Protein product: CASSLGLTSGDPGEQYV.

The rearrangement joins TRBV6-5 to TRBJ2-1; 10 positions match TRBD2. Trimming at V came to 7 bases and at J to 5 bases, leaving 5 bases not matched to a gene. This CDR3 is 14 amino acids long. Germline lookup yields CDR1 MNHEY and CDR2 SVGAGI. The CDR3 here is CASTLSGGNNEQFF. The DNA for the CDR3 is TGTGCCAGCACCCTTAGCGGGGGGAACAATGAGCAGTTCTTC.

The chain employs TRBV30 and TRBJ1-1; a possible D gene is TRBD1 (6 bases). V lost 3 bases and J lost 2, with 16 bases in between. The length of the CDR3 is 15 residues. Germline V gene lookup returns CDR1 GTSNPN and CDR2 SVGIG (reference sequence). CDR3 in DNA: TGTGCCTGGAGCGGGGGGGCGGGGATTAACACTGAAGCTTTCTTT. Translated: CAWSGGAGINTEAFF.

V and J are TRBV3-1 (or the pseudogene TRBV3-2) and TRBJ1-5; D gene uncertain. CDR1 and CDR2 from the germline V gene are LGHDT and YNNKEL (reference sequence). Trimming removed 5 bases at V and 7 bases at J, with 9 bases between. CDR3 length: 12 amino acids. DNA for the CDR3: TGTGCCAGCAGCGTGGATAGCCAGCCCCAGCATTTT. This gives the protein CASSVDSQPQHF.

The rearrangement joins TRBV2 to TRBJ2-5; TRBD1 agrees at 12 bases. From germline, CDR1 is SNHLY and CDR2 FYNNEI. CDR3 size: 15 residues. J lost 4 bases, V lost 8 bases, and 8 bases had no gene match. The CDR3 nucleotides are TGTGCCAGCCATACCGGGACAGGGGGCCGAGAGACCCAGTACTTC. Amino acids: CASHTGTGGRETQYF.

The chain couples TRBV7-9 to TRBJ1-4; 8 bases match TRBD1. Germline CDR1 and CDR2: SEHNR and FQNEAQ (reference sequence). Losses at the gene ends were 5 bases for V and 5 bases for J; bases not matched to a gene: 4. The CDR3 spans 14 residues. In DNA, the CDR3 is TGTGCCAGCAGCGACAGGGGAAAGAATGAAAAACTGTTTTTT. Protein sequence: CASSDRGKNEKLFF.

V and J are TRBV4-1 and TRBJ2-5; D not certain. The CDR3 is made up of 12 amino acids. Per germline, CDR1 MGHRA and CDR2 YSYEKL. V dropped 3 bases and J dropped 2 bases, with 4 bases sitting between them. The CDR3 region is CASSQTQETQYF. The CDR3 DNA sequence: TGCGCCAGCAGCCAGACTCAAGAGACCCAGTACTTC.

The count of this clone is one. The J gene is TRBJ1-2, the V gene TRBV6-1; no firm D call. The V gene's germline CDR1 is MNHNS and CDR2 SASEGT. V was trimmed by 2 bases and J by 4 bases, leaving 5 bases between them. The CDR3 runs to 12 residues. The CDR3 sequence: CASSEPGYGYTF. The CDR3 coding sequence is TGTGCCAGCAGTGAACCGGGCTATGGCTACACCTTC.